The next 2 T cell receptor beta chains were all read from a single sample in a study of blood T cell repertoires in COVID-19. Repertoires were generated with immunoSEQ multiplex PCR, while TCRdb's copy carries only in-frame clones and drops some. This repertoire shows around 190,000 clones, 84% found once; its top ten account for roughly 7.1%. The material sequenced was peripheral blood. The source is a human donor in a cohort sampled during active COVID-19.

This chain uses TRBV10-3 with TRBJ1-2; the match to TRBD1 covers 9 bases. Trimming at V came to 10 bases and at J to 2 bases, leaving 5 bases not matched to a gene. Germline V lookup: CDR1 ENHRY, CDR2 SYGVKD. CDR3 length equals 13 residues. CDR3 sequence reads: CATSGQGNYGYTF. The CDR3 DNA follows: TGTGCCACCTCCGGACAGGGGAACTATGGCTACACCTTC.

Regarding this clone: The same CDR3 can be traced to other DNA sequences in this sample. J is TRBJ2-7 and V is TRBV3-1 (or the pseudogene TRBV3-2); D is ambiguous. Trimming shortened V by 2 bases and J by 0 bases, and 8 bases separated the two germline ends. Germline CDR1 reads LGHDT; CDR2 reads YNNKEL (reference sequence). The CDR3 is made up of 14 amino acids. CDR3 protein: CASSQSRSSYEQYF. The CDR3 DNA is TGTGCCAGCAGCCAATCTCGTAGCTCCTACGAGCAGTACTTC.